This T cell receptor beta chain was observed in a study of shared clonotypes between healthy human individuals. CD45RO-negative CD8 cells positively selected for CCR7 made up the naive population, which excluded terminally differentiated effector memory CD45RA+ cells. Data came from immunoSEQ multiplex PCR; TCRdb stores just in-frame clones and leaves some out. The top ten hold approximately 1.7% of the sample, which has some 2,100,000 clones, 85% to 95% seen once. The CDR3 extends over 12 amino acids. The ends were cut back, 2 bases at V and 2 bases at J, with 4 bases in the middle. Germline-derived CDR1 and CDR2 are SGDLS and YYNGEE. As concerns this clone: The sample contains more than one DNA sequence encoding this CDR3.

This chain links TRBV9 with TRBJ1-2; D gene uncertain. This TCR came from a man between 18 and 35 years old in good health. Some clones in this sample may be carry-over from other donors' samples. Input material: naive CD8+ T cells from PBMCs. The CDR3, as DNA: TGTGCCAGCAGCGTTAGCAACTATGGCTACACCTTC. Protein product: CASSVSNYGYTF.